A selection of T cell receptor beta chains follows, all from one sample in a study of response to subunit inactivated influenza vaccine. TCRdb fed the RT-PCR reads into MiXCR, producing one record per CDR3 protein. This sample has fewer than 400,000 distinct CDR3 sequences, with 21% found just once. Specimen: PBMCs from blood, collected 21 months after vaccination. Receptors were obtained from a man aged 50 to 69 who received an inactivated influenza vaccine. The CDR3 runs from the conserved cysteine through the conserved F or W. A D gene is named only where the DNA matches it firmly. Expanded clones get a size class; other rows say once, few or many, or leave the size out.

d_gene	v_gene	j_gene	abundance	len	CDR3nt	CDR3aa
.	TRBV4-1	TRBJ1-6	.	19	TGCGCCAGCAGCCAATTCCGGGTCCCAGTTGGGCCCTATAATTCACCCCTCCACTTT	CASSQFRVPVGPYNSPLHF
.	TRBV19	TRBJ2-1	many	17	TGTGCCAGTAGCCCTCTTTACTCACGGGGCCTCGGCCATGAGCAGTTCTTC	CASSPLYSRGLGHEQFF
TRBD2	TRBV9	TRBJ2-3	few	19	TGTGCCAGCAGCCCTAGCCTAACGGGGACTAGCGGGAGACAAGATACGCAGTATTTT	CASSPSLTGTSGRQDTQYF
.	TRBV15	TRBJ1-5	many	14	TGTGCCACCAGCCACAGCGACTCCAGTCAGCCCCAGCATTTT	CATSHSDSSQPQHF
.	TRBV6-2/TRBV6-3	TRBJ1-5	.	16	TGTGCCAGCAGCAACGGGACCGCGTATAGCAATCAGCCCCAGCATTTT	CASSNGTAYSNQPQHF
.	TRBV29-1	TRBJ2-7	.	12	TGCAGCGTTGGGGGAGAGTCCTACGAGCAGTACTTC	CSVGGESYEQYF
.	TRBV30	TRBJ2-4	few	15	TGTGCCACCGGGGGCAGAGGAAACCGCAAAAACATTCAGTACTTC	CATGGRGNRKNIQYF
.	TRBV4-3	TRBJ2-4	.	17	TGCGCCAGCAGCCAAGATACCCCAGGGCCCGCCAAAAACATTCAGTACTTC	CASSQDTPGPAKNIQYF
.	TRBV6-5	TRBJ2-3	.	15	TGTGCCAGCAGTTACGGGGGGACTAGCACAGATACGCAGTATTTT	CASSYGGTSTDTQYF
.	TRBV7-2	TRBJ1-1	few	16	TGTGCCAGCAGCTTAGCCGTGACGTCTATGAACACTGAAGCTTTCTTT	CASSLAVTSMNTEAFF
TRBD1	TRBV7-2	TRBJ2-7	.	14	TGTGCCAGCAGCCATATGGGGACAGTCAGGTACCAGTACTTC	CASSHMGTVRYQYF
.	TRBV4-3	TRBJ1-5	.	18	TGCGCCAGCAGCCAAGATATGTGGAGGGGGAGAGAGGGACAGCCCCAGCATTTT	CASSQDMWRGREGQPQHF
.	TRBV4-1	TRBJ1-1	.	15	TGCGCCAGCAGCCGTGCAGGGGACCTGAACACTGAAGCTTTCTTT	CASSRAGDLNTEAFF
.	TRBV19	TRBJ2-1	few	13	TGTGCCAGTAGTATCGGGACGGGGAATGAGCAGTTCTTC	CASSIGTGNEQFF
.	TRBV20-1	TRBJ2-7	.	13	TGCAGTGCCCGGACCCTACAGGGCTACGAGCAGTACTTC	CSARTLQGYEQYF
TRBD1	TRBV11-1	TRBJ1-5	.	18	TGTGCCAGCAGCGTCGGGACAGGGATCCAATATAGCAATCAGCCCCAGCATTTT	CASSVGTGIQYSNQPQHF
TRBD2	TRBV7-9	TRBJ2-1	.	16	TGTGCCAGCAGCTATTCAACTAGCGGGAGTGGTAATGAGCAGTTCTTC	CASSYSTSGSGNEQFF
.	TRBV5-1	TRBJ2-5	many	14	TGTGCCAGCAGCTTGGGCCAAGGACAAGAGACCCAGTACTTC	CASSLGQGQETQYF
.	TRBV20-1	TRBJ1-6	.	13	TGCAGTGCTAGGGGGCCCGGGGAATCACCCCTCCACTTT	CSARGPGESPLHF
TRBD1	TRBV7-2	TRBJ2-4	.	15	TGTGCCAGCAGCTACCGGGACAGGACAAAAAACATTCAGTACTTC	CASSYRDRTKNIQYF
.	TRBV5-1	TRBJ1-2	few	15	TGCGCCAGCAGCTTGGGACAGGCGCCTAACTATGGCTACACCTTC	CASSLGQAPNYGYTF
.	TRBV9	TRBJ1-6	.	15	TGTGCCAGCAGCGTACTGGGGGCGAGTAATTCACCCCTCCACTTT	CASSVLGASNSPLHF